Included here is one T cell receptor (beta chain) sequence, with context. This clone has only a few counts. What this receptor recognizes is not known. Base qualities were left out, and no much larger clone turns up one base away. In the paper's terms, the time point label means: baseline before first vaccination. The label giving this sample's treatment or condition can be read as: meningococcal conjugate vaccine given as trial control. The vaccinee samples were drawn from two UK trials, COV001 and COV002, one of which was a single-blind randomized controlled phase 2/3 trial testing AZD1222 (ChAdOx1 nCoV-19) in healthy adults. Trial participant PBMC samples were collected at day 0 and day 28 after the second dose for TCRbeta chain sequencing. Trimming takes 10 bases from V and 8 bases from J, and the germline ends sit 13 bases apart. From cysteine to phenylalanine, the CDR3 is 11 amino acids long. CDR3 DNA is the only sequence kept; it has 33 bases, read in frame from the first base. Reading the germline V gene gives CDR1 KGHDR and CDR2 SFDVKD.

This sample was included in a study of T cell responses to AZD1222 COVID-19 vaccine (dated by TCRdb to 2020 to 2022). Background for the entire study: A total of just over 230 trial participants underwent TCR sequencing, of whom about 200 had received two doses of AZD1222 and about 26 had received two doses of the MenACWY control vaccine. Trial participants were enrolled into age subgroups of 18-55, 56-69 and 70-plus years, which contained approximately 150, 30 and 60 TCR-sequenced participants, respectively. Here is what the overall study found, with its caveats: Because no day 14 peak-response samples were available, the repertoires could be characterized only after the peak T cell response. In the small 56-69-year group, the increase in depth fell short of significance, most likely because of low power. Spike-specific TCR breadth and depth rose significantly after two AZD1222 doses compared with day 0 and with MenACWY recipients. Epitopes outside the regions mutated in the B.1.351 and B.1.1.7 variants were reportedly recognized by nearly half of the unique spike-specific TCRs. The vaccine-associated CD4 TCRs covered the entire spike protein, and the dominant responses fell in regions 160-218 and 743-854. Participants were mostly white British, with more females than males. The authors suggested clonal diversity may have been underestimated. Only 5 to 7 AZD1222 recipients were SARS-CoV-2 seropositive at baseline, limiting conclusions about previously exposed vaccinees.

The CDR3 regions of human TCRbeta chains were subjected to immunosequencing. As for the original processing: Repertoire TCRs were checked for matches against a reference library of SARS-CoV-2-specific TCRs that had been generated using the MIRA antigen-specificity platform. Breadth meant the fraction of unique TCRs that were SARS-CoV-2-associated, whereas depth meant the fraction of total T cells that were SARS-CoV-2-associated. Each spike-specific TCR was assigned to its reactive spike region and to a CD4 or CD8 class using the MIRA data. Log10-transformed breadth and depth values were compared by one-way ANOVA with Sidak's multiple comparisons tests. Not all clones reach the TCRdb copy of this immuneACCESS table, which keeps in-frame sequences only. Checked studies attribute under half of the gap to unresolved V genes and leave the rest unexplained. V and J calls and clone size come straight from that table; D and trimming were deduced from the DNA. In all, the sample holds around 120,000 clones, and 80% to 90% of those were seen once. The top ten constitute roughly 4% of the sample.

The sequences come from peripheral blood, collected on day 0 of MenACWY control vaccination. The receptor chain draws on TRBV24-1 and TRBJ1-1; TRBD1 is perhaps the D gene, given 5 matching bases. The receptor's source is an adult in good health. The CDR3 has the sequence CATSYGGEAFF. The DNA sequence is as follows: TGTGCCACGAGTTATGGGGGAGAAGCTTTCTTT.